This T cell receptor beta chain was sequenced during a study of blood T cells in healthy people across ages. Concerning this clonotype: This could be a read error, since a much larger clone is one nucleotide away.

For the second PCR, which ran for about 7 to 11 cycles, a sample-barcoded 5' primer and a J-beta primer mix were used. One entry per CDR3 protein results from TCRdb running MiXCR on the 5' RACE reads. The profile shows 850,000 to 950,000 distinct CDR3 sequences, under 35% of them singletons. Germline CDR1 is DFQATT and CDR2 is SNEGSKA (reference sequence). This CDR3 is 13 amino acids long. Trimming took 5 bases from V and 11 from J, leaving 19 bases between them. The chain uses TRBV20-1 and TRBJ1-5, with D possibly being TRBD1 (5 bases). This TCR was sampled from a woman at least 80 years old in good health. The sequencing sample was made of blood. CDR3 sequence: CSAQDSHRKTQHF. CDR3 bases: TGCAGTGCTCAAGACAGCCACCGTAAAACCCAGCATTTT.